This is a list of T cell receptor beta chains from one sample in a study of T cell repertoires in cytomegalovirus infection. A single record per CDR3 protein comes from TCRdb applying MiXCR to the reads. The repertoire has 290,000 or so distinct CDR3 sequences, under 30% of them found once; the top ten carry roughly 13%. Sequenced input: PBMCs. The origin of the receptors is a human donor in good health (CMV status not recorded). Some clones in this sample may be carry-over from other donors' samples. Both conserved end residues are part of each CDR3.

V gene	CDR3 protein
TRBV4-1	CASSQDPGQAFFFGANVLTF
TRBV19	CASSIWGGDNEQFF
TRBV2	CASSVIVGGEQFF
TRBV7-2	CASSRWDRGYNEQFF
TRBV7-2	CASSTRNTGELFF
TRBV5-1	CASSLRVRPYLSSYNSPLHF
TRBV29-1	CSVALSGYPNEQFF
TRBV30	CAWSLQTAYGYTF
TRBV20-1	CSATISGGPRETQYF
TRBV5-1	CASTNGAGNEKLFF
TRBV7-2	CASSLVSGRVTDTQYF
TRBV7-8	CASSLARGNQPQHF
TRBV28	CASSPPRGDYNSPLHF
TRBV7-2	CASSPAGGRSYGYTF
TRBV7-9	CASGERGMAGNTIYF
TRBV15	CATSRKGREQPQHF
TRBV7-2	CASSLGSSARTDTQYF
TRBV6-1	CASSEGLGRSEQYF
TRBV28	CASRRAGTGNTEAFF
TRBV7-3	CASGGAFSGANVLTF
TRBV2	CANHPLGRGRRSGELFF
TRBV19	CASSIRTAHGYTF
TRBV7-2	CASSPEGSGLNTEAFF
TRBV28	CASSLSDRDHYTF
TRBV7-2	CASSLGGGVWLETQYF
TRBV6-1	CASSYTSLNTGELFF
TRBV7-3	CASSPSRTGELFF
TRBV7-2	CASSLVRTSGYNEQFF
TRBV29-1	CSVVRGQTEAFF
TRBV6-2/TRBV6-3	CASRLWGGSSGANVLTF
TRBV6-5	CASSYSVVGTRETQYF
TRBV28	CASSPPRGAGSNEQFF
TRBV7-2	CASSLAGGTHGQYF
TRBV19	CASSIFGTNTGELFF
TRBV15	CATSPRAQETQYF
TRBV7-2	CASSFGGSGNTIYF
TRBV19	CASRRDREYQPQHF
TRBV28	CASSPADRVLSYEQYF
TRBV3-1	CASSQGSGLAGGPDTQYF
TRBV29-1	CSVRQSNTEAFF
TRBV27	CASSLMFGRKIFF
TRBV7-9	CAAGEGDGNTIYF
TRBV6-2/TRBV6-3	CASSLEGSYNEQFF
TRBV7-2	CASSLTGTGKNEQYF
TRBV7-2	CASSFLGRNEAFF
TRBV5-6	CASSLTGRTGKNIQYF
TRBV6-2/TRBV6-3	CASSPRGRGTDTQYF
TRBV7-9	CASSKDRGQETQYF
TRBV25-1	CASSALAGGSYEQYF
TRBV20-1	CSASTSGRAGEQFF
TRBV5-4	CASTRKGSGSLETQYF
TRBV20-1	CSAPNPGTGGRETQYF
TRBV24-1	CATRSGQSTDTQYF
TRBV7-3	CASSLNGRSYNEQFF